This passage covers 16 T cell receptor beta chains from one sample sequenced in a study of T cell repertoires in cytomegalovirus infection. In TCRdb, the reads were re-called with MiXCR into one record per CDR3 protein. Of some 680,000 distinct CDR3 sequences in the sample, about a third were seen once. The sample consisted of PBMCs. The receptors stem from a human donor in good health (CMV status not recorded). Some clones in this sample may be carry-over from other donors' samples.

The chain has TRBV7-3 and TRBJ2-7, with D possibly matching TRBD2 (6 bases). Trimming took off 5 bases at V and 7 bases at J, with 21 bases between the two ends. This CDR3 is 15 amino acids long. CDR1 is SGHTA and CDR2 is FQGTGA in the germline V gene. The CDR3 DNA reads TGTGCCAGCAGCCCGCAGCCTAGCGTTCCTTCAGAGCAGTACTTC. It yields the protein CASSPQPSVPSEQYF.

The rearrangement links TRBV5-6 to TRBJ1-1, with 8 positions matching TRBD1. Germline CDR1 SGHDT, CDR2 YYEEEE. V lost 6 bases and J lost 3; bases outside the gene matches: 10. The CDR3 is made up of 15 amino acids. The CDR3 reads CASNYIRDRHTEAFF. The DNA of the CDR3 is TGTGCCAGCAACTATATCCGGGACAGGCACACTGAAGCTTTCTTT.

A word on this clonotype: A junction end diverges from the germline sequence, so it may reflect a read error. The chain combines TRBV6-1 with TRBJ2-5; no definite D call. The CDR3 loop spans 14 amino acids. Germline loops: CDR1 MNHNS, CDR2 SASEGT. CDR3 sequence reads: CASSPLGVRETQDF. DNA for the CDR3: TGTGCCAGCAGTCCCTTAGGAGTCAGAGAGACCCAGGACTTC.

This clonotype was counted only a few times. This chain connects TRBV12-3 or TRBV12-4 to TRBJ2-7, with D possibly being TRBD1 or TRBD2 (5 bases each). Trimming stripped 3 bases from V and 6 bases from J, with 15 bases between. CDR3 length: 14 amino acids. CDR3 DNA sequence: TGTGCCAGCAGTTTCCTTGGGGGAGTCGGCGAGCAGTACTTC. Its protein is CASSFLGGVGEQYF.

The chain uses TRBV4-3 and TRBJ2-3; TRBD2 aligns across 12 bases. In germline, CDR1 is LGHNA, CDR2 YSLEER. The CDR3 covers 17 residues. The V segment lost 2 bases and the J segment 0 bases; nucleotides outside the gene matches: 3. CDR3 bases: TGCGCCAGCAGCCAATGGACTAGCGGGACTAGCACAGATACGCAGTATTTT. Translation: CASSQWTSGTSTDTQYF.

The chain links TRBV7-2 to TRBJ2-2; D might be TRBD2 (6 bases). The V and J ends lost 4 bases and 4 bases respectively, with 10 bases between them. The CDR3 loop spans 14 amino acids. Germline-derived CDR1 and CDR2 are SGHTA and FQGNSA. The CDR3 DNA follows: TGTGCCAGCAGCTCCGGGACTGGCACCGGGGAGCTGTTTTTT. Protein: CASSSGTGTGELFF.

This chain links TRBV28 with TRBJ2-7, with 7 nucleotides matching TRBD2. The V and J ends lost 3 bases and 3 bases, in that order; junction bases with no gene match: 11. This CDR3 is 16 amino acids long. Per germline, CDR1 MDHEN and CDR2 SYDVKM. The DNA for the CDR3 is TGTGCCAGCAGTTTTGTCGGGCTAGCGGTTAGCTACGAGCAGTACTTC. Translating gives CASSFVGLAVSYEQYF.

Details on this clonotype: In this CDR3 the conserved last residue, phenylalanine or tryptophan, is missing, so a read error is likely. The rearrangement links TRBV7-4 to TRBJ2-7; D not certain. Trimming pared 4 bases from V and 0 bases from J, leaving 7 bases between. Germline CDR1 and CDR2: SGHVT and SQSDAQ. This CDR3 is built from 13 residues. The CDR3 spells CASSSQSSYEQYL. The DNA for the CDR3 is TGTGCCAGCAGCTCTCAAAGCTCCTACGAGCAGTACTTA.

Here the CDR3 DNA reads TGTGCCAGCAGCGGACAGGGTAACGAGCAGTACTTC. Amino acids: CASSGQGNEQYF. The genes are TRBV7-2 and TRBJ2-7; the match to TRBD1 covers 8 bases. CDR3 length equals 12 residues. Trimming cost V 5 bases and J 5 bases; bases outside gene matches: 2. Germline CDR1 and CDR2: SGHTA and FQGNSA. Supplemented by reference TRBV7-2 and TRBJ2-7, the full variable domain reads GAGVSQSPSNKVTEKGKDVELRCDPISGHTALYWYRQSLGQGLEFLIYFQGNSAPDKSGLPSDRFSAERTGGSVSTLTIQRTQQEDSAVYLCASSGQGNEQYFGPGTRLTVT.

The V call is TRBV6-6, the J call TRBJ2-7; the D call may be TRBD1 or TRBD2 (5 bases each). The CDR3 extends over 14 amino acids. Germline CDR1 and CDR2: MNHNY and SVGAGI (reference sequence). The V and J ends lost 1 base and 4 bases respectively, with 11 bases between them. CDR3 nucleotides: TGTGCCAGCAGTTACTTGGGACCGAATTACGAGCAGTACTTC. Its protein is CASSYLGPNYEQYF.

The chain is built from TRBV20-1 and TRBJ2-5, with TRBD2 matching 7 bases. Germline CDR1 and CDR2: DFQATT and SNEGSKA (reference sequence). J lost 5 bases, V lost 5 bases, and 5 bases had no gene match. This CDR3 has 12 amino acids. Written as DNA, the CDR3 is TGCAGTGCTCAACTAGCGATGGAGACCCAGTACTTC. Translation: CSAQLAMETQYF.

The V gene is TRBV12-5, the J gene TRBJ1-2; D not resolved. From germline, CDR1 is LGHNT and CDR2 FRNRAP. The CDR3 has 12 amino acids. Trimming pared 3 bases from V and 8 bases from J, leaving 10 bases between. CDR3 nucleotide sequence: TGTGCTAGTGGTTTAGGCGGCTCGGGCTACACCTTC. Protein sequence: CASGLGGSGYTF.

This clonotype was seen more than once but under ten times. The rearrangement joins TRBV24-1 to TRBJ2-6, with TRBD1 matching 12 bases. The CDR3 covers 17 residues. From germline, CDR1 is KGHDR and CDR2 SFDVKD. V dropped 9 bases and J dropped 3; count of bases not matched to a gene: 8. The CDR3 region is CATGTGTGGVGANVLTF. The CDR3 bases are TGTGCCACCGGAACCGGGACAGGGGGCGTTGGGGCCAACGTCCTGACTTTC.

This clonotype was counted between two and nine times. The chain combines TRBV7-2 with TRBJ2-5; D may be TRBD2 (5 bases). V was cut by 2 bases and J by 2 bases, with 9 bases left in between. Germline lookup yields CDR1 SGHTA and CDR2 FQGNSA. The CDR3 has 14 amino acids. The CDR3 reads CASSLSGKQETQYF. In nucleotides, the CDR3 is TGTGCCAGCAGCTTATCGGGGAAGCAAGAGACCCAGTACTTC.

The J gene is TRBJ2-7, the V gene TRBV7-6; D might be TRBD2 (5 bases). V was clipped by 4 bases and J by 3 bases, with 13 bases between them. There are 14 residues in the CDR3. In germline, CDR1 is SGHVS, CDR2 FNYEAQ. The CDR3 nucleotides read TGTGCCAGCAGCTCCCGTGAGGGCTACTACGAGCAGTACTTC. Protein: CASSSREGYYEQYF.

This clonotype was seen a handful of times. The CDR3 loop reads CASGSGLGTKGLTLHF. CDR3 DNA: TGTGCCAGCGGCTCTGGTTTGGGGACAAAAGGCCTAACCCTCCACTTT. The chain recombines TRBV7-9 with TRBJ1-6, with D possibly matching TRBD1 (6 bases). This CDR3 region has 16 residues. Germline CDR1 is SEHNR and CDR2 is FQNEAQ (reference sequence). V dropped 8 bases and J dropped 14 bases, with 28 bases sitting between them.